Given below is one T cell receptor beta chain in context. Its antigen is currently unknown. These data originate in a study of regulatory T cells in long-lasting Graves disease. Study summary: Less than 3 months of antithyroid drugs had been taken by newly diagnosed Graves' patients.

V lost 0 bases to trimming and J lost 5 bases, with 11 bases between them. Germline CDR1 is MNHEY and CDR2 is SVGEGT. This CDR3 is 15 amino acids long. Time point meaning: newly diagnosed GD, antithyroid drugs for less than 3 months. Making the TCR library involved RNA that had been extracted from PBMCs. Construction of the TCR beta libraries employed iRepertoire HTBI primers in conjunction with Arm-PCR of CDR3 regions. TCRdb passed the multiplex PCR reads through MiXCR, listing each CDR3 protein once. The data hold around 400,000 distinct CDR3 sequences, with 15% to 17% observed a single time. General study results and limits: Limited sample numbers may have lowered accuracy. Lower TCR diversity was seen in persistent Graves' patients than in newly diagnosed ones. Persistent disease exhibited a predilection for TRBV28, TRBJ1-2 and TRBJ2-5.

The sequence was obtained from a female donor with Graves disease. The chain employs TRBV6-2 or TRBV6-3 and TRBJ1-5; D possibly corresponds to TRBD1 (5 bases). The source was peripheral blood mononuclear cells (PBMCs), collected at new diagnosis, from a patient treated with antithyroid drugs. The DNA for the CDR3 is TGTGCCAGCAGTTACTCTTATTCCAGGGATCAGCCCCAGCATTTT. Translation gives CASSYSYSRDQPQHF.